This is a list of T cell receptor beta chains from one sample in a study of spatial heterogeneity in lung cancer. TCRdb redid the calling of the 5' RACE reads with MiXCR, one entry per CDR3 protein. The table has 18,000 or so distinct CDR3 sequences, about 9% seen once. The material sequenced was PBMCs, taken at follow-up. The receptor source for this set is a male donor with early-stage non-small cell lung cancer. The CDR3 runs from the conserved cysteine through the conserved F or W. The order of the fields is J gene, D gene, clone size, CDR3 length, V gene, CDR3 protein, CDR3 DNA. The D gene is left open where the match is weak. Clone size is stated in some rows and not others, as once, few, many or a class when expanded.

>TRBJ1-1|.|many|15|TRBV13
CASSPTGVLGTEAFF
TGTGCCAGCAGCCCTACTGGGGTTTTAGGCACTGAAGCTTTCTTT
>TRBJ2-1|TRBD1|few|16|TRBV7-2
CASSLSRDSAVNEQFF
TGTGCCAGCAGCCTGAGCCGGGACAGCGCAGTCAATGAGCAGTTCTTC
>TRBJ2-7|.|many|15|TRBV9
CASSVSPSSSYEQYF
TGTGCCAGCAGCGTTTCTCCCAGTAGCTCCTACGAGCAGTACTTC
>TRBJ2-3|TRBD1|.|13|TRBV12-3/TRBV12-4
CASSFRTGDTQYF
TGTGCCAGCAGTTTCCGGACAGGAGATACGCAGTATTTT
>TRBJ1-1|.|many|15|TRBV7-2
CASSLQGVVTTEAFF
TGTGCCAGCAGCTTGCAGGGAGTCGTGACCACTGAAGCTTTCTTT
>TRBJ2-1|.|many|13|TRBV11-2
CASSLAPVHEQFF
TGTGCCAGCAGCTTAGCCCCCGTCCATGAGCAGTTCTTC
>TRBJ2-1|.|many|14|TRBV7-2
CASSSTRGANEQFF
TGTGCCAGCAGCTCAACCCGGGGGGCAAATGAGCAGTTCTTC
>TRBJ2-3|.|few|12|TRBV6-5
CASSASTDTQYF
TGTGCCAGCAGCGCTAGCACAGATACGCAGTATTTT
>TRBJ2-1|.|many|14|TRBV24-1
CATVSPRGNNEQFF
TGTGCCACGGTGTCCCCCCGGGGGAACAATGAGCAGTTCTTC
>TRBJ1-1|.|.|13|TRBV6-6
CASKTQSVGEAFF
TGTGCCAGCAAAACCCAGAGTGTGGGTGAAGCTTTCTTT
>TRBJ2-1|.|many|14|TRBV2
CALRGGSAVNEQFF
TGTGCCCTACGCGGGGGCTCGGCCGTCAATGAGCAGTTCTTC
>TRBJ2-3|TRBD2|.|17|TRBV10-3
CAISDAEGLAGADTQYF
TGTGCCATCAGTGACGCCGAAGGACTAGCGGGAGCAGATACGCAGTATTTT
>TRBJ1-2|TRBD1|.|17|TRBV20-1
CSARDRGQGIWAYGYTF
TGCAGTGCTAGAGATAGAGGACAGGGAATTTGGGCCTATGGCTACACCTTC
>TRBJ2-7|.|.|14|TRBV7-2
CASSLRRGPYEQYF
TGTGCCAGCAGCCTTCGAAGAGGGCCCTACGAGCAGTACTTC
>TRBJ1-2|TRBD1|few|16|TRBV7-9
CASSTGQAEANYGYTF
TGTGCCAGCAGCACGGGACAGGCGGAGGCTAACTATGGCTACACCTTC
>TRBJ2-1|TRBD1|many|15|TRBV19
CASSRPGQGNNEQFF
TGTGCCAGTAGTAGACCGGGACAGGGTAATAATGAGCAGTTCTTC
>TRBJ2-5|TRBD2|many|14|TRBV20-1
CSAREGGSQETQYF
TGCAGTGCTAGAGAGGGGGGGTCCCAAGAGACCCAGTACTTC
>TRBJ2-5|TRBD1|medium-sized|14|TRBV28
CASSLSNRGQTQYF
TGTGCCAGCAGTTTATCCAACAGGGGTCAGACCCAGTACTTC
>TRBJ2-1|TRBD2|.|16|TRBV5-1
CASSKSGTRSYNEQFF
TGCGCCAGCAGCAAAAGCGGGACTCGCTCCTACAATGAGCAGTTCTTC
>TRBJ2-5|TRBD1|many|13|TRBV19
CASGTAFQETQYF
TGTGCCAGCGGGACAGCCTTTCAAGAGACCCAGTACTTC
>TRBJ2-1|TRBD2|many|15|TRBV5-1
CASSPRLAGGQEQFF
TGCGCCAGCAGCCCCCGACTAGCGGGGGGGCAAGAGCAGTTCTTC
>TRBJ2-7|.|.|14|TRBV4-3
CASSQGPDSYEQYF
TGCGCCAGCAGCCAAGGGCCTGATTCCTACGAGCAGTACTTC
>TRBJ2-7|TRBD1|.|16|TRBV6-5
CASSVSGTATTYEQYF
TGTGCCAGCAGTGTGTCCGGGACAGCGACGACCTACGAGCAGTACTTC
>TRBJ2-3|TRBD1|many|15|TRBV6-2/TRBV6-3
CATDSGTGHTDTQYF
TGTGCCACCGACTCCGGGACAGGGCACACAGATACGCAGTATTTT
>TRBJ2-2|TRBD2|few|19|TRBV15
CATSRDWLAGELNTGELFF
TGTGCCACCAGCAGAGATTGGCTAGCGGGGGAGCTAAACACCGGGGAGCTGTTTTTT
>TRBJ2-1|.|medium-sized|15|TRBV20-1
CSASPAQGGYNEQFF
TGCAGTGCTAGCCCCGCGCAGGGGGGGTACAATGAGCAGTTCTTC
>TRBJ1-3|.|many|18|TRBV7-9
CASSLIWQPLGAGNTIYF
TGTGCCAGCAGCTTAATTTGGCAGCCACTGGGGGCCGGAAACACCATATATTTT
>TRBJ1-1|.|many|15|TRBV7-9
CASSFDARGLDEAFF
TGTGCCAGCAGCTTCGATGCACGGGGTTTGGATGAAGCTTTCTTT
>TRBJ2-7|.|few|15|TRBV7-2
CASSLRALRGYEQYF
TGTGCCAGCAGCTTACGCGCCCTCCGAGGGTACGAGCAGTACTTC
>TRBJ2-7|.|many|14|TRBV19
CASGFGGGEYEQYF
TGTGCCAGTGGGTTTGGAGGGGGCGAATACGAGCAGTACTTC
>TRBJ2-2|.|.|16|TRBV12-3/TRBV12-4
CASSRQTIAGLGELFF
TGTGCCAGCAGCCGCCAAACTATAGCCGGACTCGGGGAGCTGTTTTTT
>TRBJ2-5|.|.|12|TRBV28
CASSLSGETQYF
TGTGCCAGCAGTTTATCAGGGGAGACCCAGTACTTC
>TRBJ2-5|.|many|16|TRBV2
CASSEETGNPQETQYF
TGTGCCAGCAGTGAGGAGACCGGTAACCCTCAAGAGACCCAGTACTTC
>TRBJ2-7|.|few|16|TRBV12-3/TRBV12-4
CASSFPGWGAAYEQYF
TGTGCCAGCAGTTTCCCCGGGTGGGGGGCCGCCTACGAGCAGTACTTC
>TRBJ2-4|TRBD2|many|13|TRBV20-1
CSVQRGEWDIQYF
TGCAGTGTACAACGGGGGGAGTGGGACATTCAGTACTTC
>TRBJ1-1|TRBD1|.|13|TRBV29-1
CSVGHRGNTEAFF
TGCAGCGTCGGACACAGGGGGAACACTGAAGCTTTCTTT
>TRBJ2-3|TRBD2|many|15|TRBV7-8
CASSLLAGGPYTQYF
TGTGCCAGCAGCTTACTAGCGGGGGGGCCATATACGCAGTATTTT
>TRBJ1-3|.|many|15|TRBV4-1
CASSQWTDSGNTIYF
TGCGCCAGCAGCCAGTGGACGGACTCTGGAAACACCATATATTTT
>TRBJ1-1|.|many|13|TRBV30
CASLQGLNTEAFF
TGTGCCTCGTTACAGGGACTGAACACTGAAGCTTTCTTT
>TRBJ2-6|.|many|18|TRBV21-1
CASSNLTSGRSGANVLTF
TGTGCCAGCAGCAACCTGACTAGCGGGAGAAGTGGGGCCAACGTCCTGACTTTC
>TRBJ2-3|.|many|16|TRBV3-1
CASSLRGTSRTDTQYF
TGTGCCAGCAGCCTCAGGGGGACTTCCCGCACAGATACGCAGTATTTT
>TRBJ2-4|.|many|17|TRBV3-1
CASSQGGVVVTKNIQYF
TGTGCCAGCAGCCAAGGGGGCGTCGTGGTAACCAAAAACATTCAGTACTTC
>TRBJ2-1|.|many|14|TRBV20-1
CSASRTSGANEQFF
TGCAGTGCTAGTAGGACGAGCGGCGCCAATGAGCAGTTCTTC
>TRBJ2-3|TRBD2|.|15|TRBV28
CASSRLAGFTDTQYF
TGTGCCAGCAGCCGACTAGCGGGTTTCACAGATACGCAGTATTTT
>TRBJ2-3|TRBD2|.|20|TRBV2
CASSVSAGGGRRASTDTQYF
TGTGCCAGCAGTGTATCGGCGGGGGGAGGGCGGAGAGCAAGCACAGATACGCAGTATTTT
>TRBJ1-2|.|many|11|TRBV6-2/TRBV6-3
CASWQNYGYTF
TGTGCCAGCTGGCAGAACTATGGCTACACCTTC
>TRBJ2-7|.|.|18|TRBV28
CASSLFGSSGPKSYEQYF
TGTGCCAGCAGTTTATTCGGATCTTCGGGACCCAAGTCCTACGAGCAGTACTTC
>TRBJ2-7|.|few|13|TRBV28
CASSLDSTYEQYF
TGTGCCAGCAGTTTAGACAGCACCTACGAGCAGTACTTC
>TRBJ1-2|.|medium-sized|14|TRBV27
CASSSRNTFYGYTF
TGTGCCAGCAGCTCCCGGAACACCTTTTATGGCTACACCTTC
>TRBJ2-1|.|many|12|TRBV12-3/TRBV12-4
CASSFGLAGQFF
TGTGCCAGCAGTTTTGGCCTCGCGGGGCAGTTCTTC
>TRBJ2-1|TRBD2|.|14|TRBV27
CASRTSGSMDEQFF
TGTGCCAGTAGAACTAGCGGGAGCATGGATGAGCAGTTCTTC
>TRBJ1-1|.|medium-sized|16|TRBV7-2
CASSLVVAGPPTEAFF
TGTGCCAGCAGCTTAGTCGTAGCAGGGCCTCCCACTGAAGCTTTCTTT
>TRBJ1-2|TRBD1|medium-sized|15|TRBV7-9
CASSPWIQGATGYTF
TGTGCCAGCAGCCCCTGGATCCAGGGGGCAACTGGCTACACCTTC
>TRBJ2-7|TRBD2|.|16|TRBV6-5
CASSAPRLAGAYEQYF
TGTGCCAGCAGTGCCCCTCGACTAGCGGGGGCCTACGAGCAGTACTTC